This T cell receptor (beta chain) was captured by sequencing in a study of shared clonotypes between healthy human individuals. Naive CD8 cells comprised CD45RO-negative, CCR7-positively selected cells, excluding terminally differentiated effector memory CD45RA+ cells. Generated by immunoSEQ multiplex PCR, the TCRdb table keeps only in-frame clones and is missing some. The sample yields about 2 million clones, roughly 95% seen once. A word on this clone: The antigen remains unidentified.

Study-wide results and limits: Specimens sampled were limited to blood, with tissue repertoires likely differing.

V was shortened by 2 bases and J by 5 bases, with 19 bases between the two germline ends. This CDR3 is built from 16 residues. CDR1 is SGHDT and CDR2 is YYEEEE in the germline V gene. This clonotype was obtained from a man aged 18 to 29 in good health. The rearrangement joins TRBV5-6 to TRBJ2-5; D unclear. The sequencing sample was made of naive CD8+ T cells sorted from blood. CDR3 sequence reads: CASSFGHTMPLETQYF. The CDR3 DNA reads TGTGCCAGCAGCTTCGGGCACACAATGCCCCTGGAGACCCAGTACTTC.